In its sample, the clone carrying this TCR beta chain was seen many times. Its antigen is not known. The data derive from a study of T cells in Graves' hyperthyroidism and ophthalmopathy. Study as a whole: Blood was drawn when the patient was first diagnosed and still untreated. General study points: Model output signaled ophthalmopathy a median around 5.9 months ahead of onset. Most expanded thyroid clonotypes above 0.001 also appeared in blood.

Diagnoses used clinical symptoms, serum thyroxine and TRAb, thyroid ultrasound and orbital computed tomography. Germline CDR1 reads MDHEN; CDR2 reads SYDVKM. V gave up 5 bases and J gave up 4 bases, with 7 bases separating them. CDR3 length: 12 amino acids. TCR beta CDR3 region amplification was performed from RNA transcripts. TCR CDR3 regions were first amplified by RT-PCR with HTBI primers. TCRdb recomputed calls from the multiplex PCR reads with MiXCR, one row per CDR3 protein. The sample lists more than 500,000 distinct CDR3 sequences, around 15% seen once, with approximately 32% in the top ten. This TCR came from a woman aged 25 to 39 with Graves' ophthalmopathy. The V and J genes are TRBV28 and TRBJ2-3; D gene unclear. Source material: blood. CDR3 sequence reads: CASSPTADTQYF. The DNA of the CDR3 is TGTGCCAGCAGTCCGACTGCAGATACGCAGTATTTT.